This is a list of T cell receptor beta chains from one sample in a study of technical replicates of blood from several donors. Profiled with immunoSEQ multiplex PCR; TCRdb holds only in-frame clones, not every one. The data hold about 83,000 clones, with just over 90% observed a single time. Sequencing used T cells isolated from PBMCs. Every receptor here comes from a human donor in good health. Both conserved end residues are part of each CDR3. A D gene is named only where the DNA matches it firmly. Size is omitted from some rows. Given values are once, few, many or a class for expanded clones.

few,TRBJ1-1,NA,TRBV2,TGTGCCAGCAGTGAAATCAGGGCTAACACTGAAGCTTTCTTT,CASSEIRANTEAFF
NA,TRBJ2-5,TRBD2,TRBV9,TGTGCCAGCAGCGTACGGGAGGGGGGGGCAGGAGAGACCCAGTACTTC,CASSVREGGAGETQYF
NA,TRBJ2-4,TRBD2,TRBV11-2,TGTGCCAGCAGCATGTTAGCGGGAGGCAAAAACATTCAGTACTTC,CASSMLAGGKNIQYF
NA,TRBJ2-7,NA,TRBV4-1,TGCGCCAGCAGCCAAGGGCTCGAGCAGTACTTC,CASSQGLEQYF
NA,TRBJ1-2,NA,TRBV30,TGTGCCTGGAGACCCGCAGGGACTAACTATGGCTACACCTTC,CAWRPAGTNYGYTF
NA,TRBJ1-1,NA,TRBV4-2,TGTGCCAGCAGCCGTCTAAAAGGAGGAAACACTGAAGCTTTCTTT,CASSRLKGGNTEAFF
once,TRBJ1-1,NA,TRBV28,TGTGCCAGCCGTATGAACACTGAAGCTTTCTTT,CASRMNTEAFF
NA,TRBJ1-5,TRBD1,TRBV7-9,TGTGCCAGCAGCCCCCCCCCGGGGACAGCGATCAATAGCAATCAGCCCCAGCATTTT,CASSPPPGTAINSNQPQHF
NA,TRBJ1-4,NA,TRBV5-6,TGTGCCAGCAGCTTTAGACCCGGAGGGAATGAAAAACTGTTTTTT,CASSFRPGGNEKLFF
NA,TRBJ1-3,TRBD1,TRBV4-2,TGTGCCAGCAGCCAACCGACAGGGGGCTTTGGAAACACCATATATTTT,CASSQPTGGFGNTIYF
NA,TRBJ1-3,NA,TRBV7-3,TGTGCCAGCAGCCCTAGGACTGGAAACACCATATATTTT,CASSPRTGNTIYF
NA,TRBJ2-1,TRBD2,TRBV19,TGTGCCAGTAAGAGGCTAGCGGGGGGGAGCTCCTACAATGAGCAGTTCTTC,CASKRLAGGSSYNEQFF
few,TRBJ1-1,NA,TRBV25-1,TGTGCCAGCAGCCCCCCCTCGGTCACTGAAGCTTTCTTT,CASSPPSVTEAFF
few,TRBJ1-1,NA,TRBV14,TGTGCCAGCAGCCAAGAGCGACAGATGAACACTGAAGCTTTCTTT,CASSQERQMNTEAFF
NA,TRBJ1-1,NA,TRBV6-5,TGTGCCGGTGCCATCCCCGGACAGGAAGCTTTCTTT,CAGAIPGQEAFF
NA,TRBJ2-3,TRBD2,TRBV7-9,TGTGCCAGCAGCCCTGGGACTAGCGGGGGGTCAGATACGCAGTATTTT,CASSPGTSGGSDTQYF
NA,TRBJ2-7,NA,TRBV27,TGTGCCAGCAGCATGCGGGCGGAAATGAATTACTACGAGCAGTACTTC,CASSMRAEMNYYEQYF
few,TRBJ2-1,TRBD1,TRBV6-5,TGTGCCAGCAGTTACCGGGACAGGGTTGGTGAGCAGTTCTTC,CASSYRDRVGEQFF
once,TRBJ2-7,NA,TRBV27,TGTGCCAGCAGTTATCCAGGGCTCTACGAGCAGTACTTC,CASSYPGLYEQYF
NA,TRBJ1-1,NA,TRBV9,TGTGCCAGCAGCCCCCGGGTGGGAGGGGGCACTGAAGCTTTCTTT,CASSPRVGGGTEAFF
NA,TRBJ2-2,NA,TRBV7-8,TGTGCCAGCAGCTTATCAACCGGGGAGCTGTTTTTT,CASSLSTGELFF
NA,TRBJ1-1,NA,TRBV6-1,TGTGGCCTTGGGGCGCGAGGCACTGAAGCTTTCTTT,CGLGARGTEAFF
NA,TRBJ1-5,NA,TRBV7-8,TGTGCCAGCACCCCGGCGAGGGTCGGCAATCAGCCCCAGCATTTT,CASTPARVGNQPQHF
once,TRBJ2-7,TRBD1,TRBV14,TGTGCCAGCAGCCAAGGGACAGGGGAGTACGAGCAGTACTTC,CASSQGTGEYEQYF
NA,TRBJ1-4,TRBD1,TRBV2,TGTGCCAGCAGCGGACAGGGACCCCGTAATGAAAAACTGTTTTTT,CASSGQGPRNEKLFF
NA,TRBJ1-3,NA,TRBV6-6,TGTGCCAGCAGTTACTCTAGGGGGGGTAGTGGAAACACCATATATTTT,CASSYSRGGSGNTIYF
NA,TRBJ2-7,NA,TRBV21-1,TGTGCCAGCAGCCTTAGGACTAGCACACCCTACGAGCAGTACTTC,CASSLRTSTPYEQYF
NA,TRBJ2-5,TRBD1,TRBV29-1,TGCAGCGTTCTGAGAGGACAGGGGGAGACCCAGTACTTC,CSVLRGQGETQYF